The sequence of this TCR beta chain was determined in a study of CD8+ T cells in alopecia areata. As to treatment: oral pan-JAK inhibitor, 5-10 mg twice daily. Once RNA had been extracted, it was reverse transcribed into cDNA to act as the sequencing template. Using immunoSEQ multiplex PCR, the repertoire was profiled, and TCRdb retains in-frame clones only, with some absent. Among approximately 180,000 clones listed, 60% were seen once. Source: CD4+ T cells sorted from blood, taken at week 24, from a patient treated with tofacitinib. This sequence was found in a human donor with alopecia areata.

As DNA, the CDR3 is TGCAGCGCTTCGACAGGGAACACTGAAGCTTTCTTT. This sequence encodes CSASTGNTEAFF. The chain is built from TRBV29-1 and TRBJ1-1; TRBD1 is a possible D gene (6 bases). The CDR3 totals 12 residues. Deletions cut 7 bases from V and 1 base from J, with 10 bases between. Germline V CDR1 and CDR2: SQVTM, ANQGSEA.